The 24 T cell receptor beta chains in this list originate from one sample, sequenced in a study of patients and donors after allogeneic stem cell transplantation. One entry per CDR3 protein, called by TCRdb with MiXCR from the RT-PCR reads. This sample has 200,000 to 250,000 distinct CDR3 sequences, with roughly 15% found just once. Sample: blood, either unsorted or a sorted T cell fraction (not recorded which). All receptors derive from a human donor who was either an allogeneic HSCT recipient or a stem cell or donor lymphocyte infusion donor (not recorded which). It is not recorded whose cells these are; they may come from a transplant donor.

V usage is TRBV30 and J usage is TRBJ2-3; 11 nucleotides line up with TRBD2. This CDR3 contains 14 residues. Trimming removed 6 bases from V and 5 bases from J; junction bases left unmatched: 7. Germline V gene lookup returns CDR1 GTSNPN and CDR2 SVGIG (reference sequence). Here the CDR3 reads CACALAGVRDTQYF. The CDR3, as DNA: TGTGCCTGTGCACTAGCGGGGGTCCGAGATACGCAGTATTTT.

Ten or more counts support this clonotype. The chain joins TRBV20-1 to TRBJ2-7; D is undetermined. This CDR3 comprises 12 residues. Germline CDR1 reads DFQATT; CDR2 reads SNEGSKA (reference sequence). V gave up 7 bases and J gave up 3 bases, with 13 bases separating them. Written as DNA, the CDR3 is TGCAGTGTAAAGCGCGAAGACTACGAGCAGTACTTC. This gives the protein CSVKREDYEQYF.

This clonotype was picked up many times. The chain is built from TRBV7-8 and TRBJ1-5; no clear D. Germline CDR1 reads SGHVS; CDR2 reads FQNEAQ. CDR3 length equals 14 residues. Trimming removed 0 bases from V and 6 bases from J, with 9 bases in between. The CDR3 here is CASSLAGLRQPQHF. The CDR3 DNA is TGTGCCAGCAGCTTAGCAGGGTTGCGTCAGCCCCAGCATTTT.

The CDR3 sequence is CASPPTGGLQANTEAFF. In DNA, the CDR3 is TGTGCCAGCCCTCCGACAGGGGGATTACAGGCGAACACTGAAGCTTTCTTT. The rearrangement uses TRBV27 and TRBJ1-1; 9 bases are a match to TRBD1. Losses at the gene ends were 8 bases for V and 1 base for J; bases not matched to a gene: 14. The CDR3 length is 17 residues. CDR1 is MNHEY and CDR2 is SMNVEV in the germline V gene (reference sequence).

This clonotype was seen a few times. This chain uses TRBV5-6 with TRBJ2-7; D not resolved. The germline V gene has CDR1 SGHDT and CDR2 YYEEEE. This CDR3 has 13 residues. V shed 0 bases and J shed 5 bases, with 9 bases lying between them. DNA for the CDR3: TGTGCCAGCAGCTTGGTGAGGTCCAACGAGCAGTACTTC. This encodes CASSLVRSNEQYF.

This chain uses TRBV6-1 with TRBJ1-1; D ambiguous. The CDR3 consists of 14 residues. Trimming shortened V by 6 bases and J by 4 bases, and 15 bases separated the two germline ends. Germline V gene sequence: CDR1 MNHNS, CDR2 SASEGT. The CDR3 sequence is CASSPLITSTEAFF. The CDR3 nucleotides are TGTGCCAGCAGCCCACTCATCACGTCCACTGAAGCTTTCTTT.

This rearrangement joins TRBV12-5 to TRBJ2-1, with 9 bases lining up with TRBD2. The CDR3 runs 16 residues. Trimming took 1 base from V and 4 from J; bases not matched to a gene: 5. The germline CDR1 and CDR2 sequences are LGHNT and FRNRAP. The CDR3 protein is CASGLGAGGSYNEQFF. The DNA for the CDR3 is TGTGCTAGTGGTTTGGGCGCGGGGGGGTCATACAATGAGCAGTTCTTC.

This clonotype was detected many times. This chain uses TRBV3-1 with TRBJ1-4, with 8 bases lining up with TRBD1. Trimming at V came to 4 bases and at J to 7 bases, leaving 5 bases not matched to a gene. Per the germline V gene, CDR1 is LGHDT and CDR2 is YNNKEL (reference sequence). The CDR3 has 14 residues. The CDR3 protein is CASSRGQGGEKLFF. The DNA of the CDR3 is TGTGCCAGCAGCCGTGGACAGGGAGGTGAAAAACTGTTTTTT.

In this sample, this clonotype turned up a few times. The chain combines TRBV5-1 with TRBJ2-2; the match to TRBD2 covers 8 bases. Germline lookup yields CDR1 SGHRS and CDR2 YFSETQ. V shed 3 bases, J shed 4 bases, and the junction held 8 bases outside the gene matches. This CDR3 spans 16 amino acids. Here the CDR3 reads CASSSTSARGTGELFF. In DNA, the CDR3 is TGCGCCAGCAGCTCGACTAGCGCCCGGGGCACCGGGGAGCTGTTTTTT.

This clonotype was recorded many times. The chain joins TRBV7-9 to TRBJ1-1, with D possibly matching TRBD1 (5 bases). The V gene's germline CDR1 is SEHNR and CDR2 FQNEAQ (reference sequence). Trimming shortened V by 1 base and J by 0 bases, and 9 bases separated the two germline ends. The CDR3 contains 15 residues. The CDR3 region is CASSLVGGMNTEAFF. In DNA form, the CDR3 reads TGTGCCAGCAGCTTAGTGGGGGGTATGAACACTGAAGCTTTCTTT.

In this sample, this clonotype turned up a few times. This rearrangement joins TRBV7-9 to TRBJ2-5; no reliable D call. Germline assignment: CDR1 SEHNR and CDR2 FQNEAQ (reference sequence). This CDR3 is 16 amino acids long. Trimming stripped 1 base from V and 1 base from J, with 13 bases between. As DNA, the CDR3 is TGTGCCAGCAGCTTAGGTGGTGGGCTCCCCCAAGAGACCCAGTACTTC. As protein: CASSLGGGLPQETQYF.

This sequence joins TRBV2 and TRBJ2-2; D uncertain. Per germline, CDR1 SNHLY and CDR2 FYNNEI. CDR3 length: 13 residues. V was shortened by 3 bases and J by 4 bases, with 6 bases between the two germline ends. CDR3 sequence (DNA): TGTGCCAGCAGTGAGGTGACCACCGGGGAGCTGTTTTTT. Its translation is CASSEVTTGELFF.

This clonotype appeared many times. The gene calls are TRBV12-3 or TRBV12-4 and TRBJ1-2; 7 bases agree with TRBD1. V lost 5 bases, J lost 5 bases, and 5 bases stayed unmatched. The CDR3 has 13 residues. The CDR3 coding sequence is TGTGCCAGCAGTAACTCAGGGGGGTATGGCTACACCTTC. Its protein is CASSNSGGYGYTF.

This chain connects TRBV9 to TRBJ2-7; the D is unclear. Germline V gene sequence: CDR1 SGDLS, CDR2 YYNGEE. The CDR3 covers 14 residues. The ends were cut back, 0 bases at V and 4 bases at J, with 11 bases in the middle. The CDR3 sequence: CASSVAVIGYEQYF. CDR3 bases: TGTGCCAGCAGCGTAGCAGTAATCGGTTACGAGCAGTACTTC.

Ten or more counts support this clonotype. The genes are TRBV12-3 or TRBV12-4 and TRBJ1-5; 7 bases line up with TRBD1. The CDR3 runs 19 residues. J was trimmed by 0 bases and V by 3 bases; bases with no gene match: 14. CDR3 residues: CASSFSRYRTGDSNQPQHF. The CDR3 DNA follows: TGTGCCAGCAGTTTTAGTCGATATAGGACAGGAGATAGCAATCAGCCCCAGCATTTT.

A few counts support this clonotype. The genes are TRBV7-8 and TRBJ1-3; D is undetermined. This CDR3 is built from 15 residues. Germline CDR1 is SGHVS and CDR2 is FQNEAQ. V was shortened by 4 bases and J by 2 bases, with 12 bases between the two germline ends. The DNA of the CDR3 is TGTGCCAGCAGCTCCCGGATAGGCACTGGAAACACCATATATTTT. Encoded protein: CASSSRIGTGNTIYF.

CDR3 DNA sequence: TGTGCCAGTAGCCATGACAGGGTCCCTTCCTACGAGCAGTACTTC. Amino acid sequence: CASSHDRVPSYEQYF. The chain employs TRBV19 and TRBJ2-7, with 7 bases identical to TRBD1. This CDR3 has 15 amino acids. V trimming: 6 bases; J trimming: 1 base; junction bases outside the gene matches: 9. CDR1 is LNHDA, CDR2 SQIVND, per germline (reference sequence).

V is TRBV3-1 and J is TRBJ1-2, with 7 bases aligning to TRBD1. V gave up 4 bases and J gave up 7 bases; unmatched junction bases: 6. The CDR3 is 13 residues long. Germline V gene lookup returns CDR1 LGHDT and CDR2 YNNKEL (reference sequence). As DNA, the CDR3 is TGTGCCAGCAGCCGTGAGGGGGCGGGTGGCTACACCTTC. As protein: CASSREGAGGYTF.

This clonotype was seen a few times. The gene calls are TRBV6-5 and TRBJ2-5, with D possibly TRBD1 on 6 matching bases. The germline CDR1 and CDR2 sequences are MNHEY and SVGAGI. The V end was cut by 2 bases, the J end by 4 bases, with 17 bases between. This CDR3 spans 16 amino acids. For the CDR3, the DNA is TGTGCCAGCAGTTACGGGGGCCAGAAGGGGATAGAGACCCAGTACTTC. It translates to CASSYGGQKGIETQYF.

This clonotype has a handful of counts. The J gene is TRBJ1-5, the V gene TRBV20-1; no clear D. The CDR3 contains 15 residues. Looked up from germline, CDR1 is DFQATT and CDR2 is SNEGSKA (reference sequence). V was pared by 6 bases and J by 1 base, with 16 bases between. This CDR3 reads CSALTPYLSNQPQHF. The CDR3 DNA sequence: TGCAGTGCCCTCACCCCTTATCTGAGCAATCAGCCCCAGCATTTT.

The genes are TRBV30 and TRBJ1-1; D is uncertain. Germline-derived CDR1 and CDR2 are GTSNPN and SVGIG (reference sequence). V was clipped by 2 bases and J by 4 bases, with 17 bases between them. CDR3 length equals 15 residues. The CDR3 DNA reads TGTGCCTGGAGTCTCTTCTTGGCCAGAGGCACTGAAGCTTTCTTT. It translates to CAWSLFLARGTEAFF. Variable domain in full (rest from reference TRBV30 and TRBJ1-1): SQTIHQWPATLVQPVGSPLSLECTVEGTSNPNLYWYRQAAGRGLQLLFYSVGIGQISSEVPQNLSASRPQDRQFILSSKKLLLSDSGFYLCAWSLFLARGTEAFFGQGTRLTVV.

This chain connects TRBV5-6 to TRBJ1-2; 9 bases line up with TRBD1. This CDR3 is 15 amino acids long. Trimming at V came to 4 bases and at J to 4 bases, leaving 8 bases not matched to a gene. Germline loops: CDR1 SGHDT, CDR2 YYEEEE. The CDR3 region is CASSRTGGSFYGYTF. Written as DNA, the CDR3 is TGTGCCAGCAGCAGAACAGGGGGCAGTTTCTATGGCTACACCTTC.

This clonotype was found a few times. This sequence joins TRBV14 and TRBJ2-3; D ambiguous. The CDR3 has 13 residues. The germline V and J ends were trimmed by 2 bases and 2 bases, with 5 bases remaining between them. Germline V gene sequence: CDR1 SGHDN, CDR2 FVKESK. CDR3 in amino acids: CASSQTFTDTQYF. The CDR3 nucleotides are TGTGCCAGCAGCCAAACCTTCACAGATACGCAGTATTTT. Variable domain in full (rest from reference TRBV14 and TRBJ2-3): EAGVTQFPSHSVIEKGQTVTLRCDPISGHDNLYWYRRVMGKEIKFLLHFVKESKQDESGMPNNRFLAERTGGTYSTLKVQPAELEDSGVYFCASSQTFTDTQYFGPGTRLTVL.

The J gene is TRBJ1-1, the V gene TRBV5-1; 10 bases align to TRBD1. V trimming: 2 bases; J trimming: 0 bases; junction bases outside the gene matches: 7. The length of the CDR3 is 17 residues. CDR1 is SGHRS, CDR2 YFSETQ, per germline. DNA of the CDR3: TGCGCCAGCAGCTTCGGACAGGGGGGAGCGGTGAACACTGAAGCTTTCTTT. As protein: CASSFGQGGAVNTEAFF.